In its sample, the clone carrying this T cell receptor (beta chain) was seen once. No antigen is known for it. The junction does not match germline at one end; this may be a read error. These data originate in a study of tumor-infiltrating lymphocytes in primary liver carcinoma. The CDR3 runs 17 residues. CDR1 and CDR2 from the germline V gene are SGHRS and YFSETQ. The template, 500 ng total RNA, yielded TCR beta cDNA made with a constant-region primer. Each TCR beta library was derived from three nested multiplex PCR rounds that employed slightly modified ARM-PCR. PCR rounds one and two used TRBV1-TRBV30 forward primers with a C-beta reverse primer for around 10 cycles each. TCRdb analysed the multiplex PCR reads with MiXCR anew, one entry per CDR3 protein. This sample has more than 20,000 distinct CDR3 sequences, with around 76% found just once. For each extraction, RNA and DNA were obtained together from about 21-30 mg of unsorted bulk tissue. Each of the tumor samples contained in excess of 80% viable tumor cells.

Study findings and constraints: Blood had a significantly lower top-250-clone fraction than tumors did (p = 0.039).

The chain links TRBV5-1 to TRBJ2-1; 7 nucleotides line up with TRBD2. The source is a man aged 35 to 55 with primary liver carcinoma and hepatitis B virus infection. The material sequenced was liver tumor tissue from sampling region 1. The subset here: tumor region T1, superior pole. The CDR3 DNA reads TGCGCCAGCAGCAGCCCTCTAGCGGCAGTCTTCTACATTGAGCAGTTCTTC. Amino acid sequence: CASSSPLAAVFYIEQFF.